Listed below are T cell receptor beta chains from one sample, sequenced in a study of shared clonotypes between healthy human individuals. The data were produced by immunoSEQ multiplex PCR, yet TCRdb's version contains in-frame clones alone and is incomplete. The top ten clones hold about 1.7% of a sample with over 2,000,000 clones, around 93% of them seen once. The sequenced material came from naive CD8+ T cells from PBMCs. Every receptor here comes from a man younger than 35 in good health. Some clones in this sample may be carry-over from other donors' samples. Each CDR3 is given with its conserved first and last residue. The D gene is left open where the match is weak. Rows give clone size only sometimes, using once, few, many, or a class for an expanded clone.

cdr3_nt cdr3_aa v_call d_call clone_size j_call
TGTGCCAGCAGCCAGATCGAGGGGGCAATGGCTGGCTACACCTTC CASSQIEGAMAGYTF TRBV4-2 TRBD1 . TRBJ1-2
TGTGCCAGCAGTGGGACAGCTAACTCTGGAAACACCATATATTTT CASSGTANSGNTIYF TRBV2 . . TRBJ1-3
TGTGCCAGCAGGGATACAGGGGGCATGCACGAGCAGTACTTC CASRDTGGMHEQYF TRBV6-1 TRBD1 . TRBJ2-7
TGTGCCAGCAGTTGGGGCAGGACCTACGAGCAGTACTTC CASSWGRTYEQYF TRBV27 . . TRBJ2-7
TGTGCCAGCAGCTTAGGTATCCCGGGGATGGCCAACGGGGGGACTGAAGCTTTCTTT CASSLGIPGMANGGTEAFF TRBV13 . . TRBJ1-1
TGTGCCTCAAAAGGGGGCCTAGCGGGAGTAGGGAATGAGCAGTTCTTC CASKGGLAGVGNEQFF TRBV25-1 TRBD2 . TRBJ2-1
TGCGCCAGCAGCCAGGGGTCCGTGGGGTTCGTTACGGGGGAGCTGTTTTTT CASSQGSVGFVTGELFF TRBV4-1 . . TRBJ2-2
TGTGCCAGCAGCCTACTAGCGGGAGGTTCCCATGAGCAGTTCTTC CASSLLAGGSHEQFF TRBV6-5 TRBD2 . TRBJ2-1
TGTGCCAGCAGTTTATTGAGGCCTTTAGAGGTCACTGAAGCTTTCTTT CASSLLRPLEVTEAFF TRBV27 . . TRBJ1-1
TGTGCCAGCAGCACGAGGTGGACAGGGGAATACAATGAGCAGTTCTTC CASSTRWTGEYNEQFF TRBV7-9 TRBD1 . TRBJ2-1
TGTGCCAGCAGTTACCTATACGAGCAGTACTTC CASSYLYEQYF TRBV6-5 . . TRBJ2-7
TGTGCCATCAGTGAGTCGCGACAGGGGAATAACAATGAGCAGTTCTTC CAISESRQGNNNEQFF TRBV10-3 TRBD1 . TRBJ2-1
TGTGCCAGCAGCCTCACCCCTACAGATACGCAGTATTTT CASSLTPTDTQYF TRBV5-4 . . TRBJ2-3
TGTGCCAGCAGTGAAGGGGGAGGGACGTTGAACTACGAGCAGTACTTC CASSEGGGTLNYEQYF TRBV6-1 TRBD2 . TRBJ2-7
TGCAGCGTTGGAGCAGGTGGGGAGTTGGACTATGGCTACACCTTC CSVGAGGELDYGYTF TRBV29-1 . . TRBJ1-2
TGTGCCAGCGCGCGCTGGGGGGATACGCAGTATTTT CASARWGDTQYF TRBV28 . . TRBJ2-3
TGTGCCAGCAGCCCGCGGGACAGGGTGTACGAGCAGTACTTC CASSPRDRVYEQYF TRBV9 TRBD1 . TRBJ2-7
TGTGCCAGCAGCGTAGCTGGTGAGCAGTTCTTC CASSVAGEQFF TRBV9 . . TRBJ2-1
TGCGCCAGCAGCCCCGGACGATTCCCAGTCTTCTTC CASSPGRFPVFF TRBV5-1 . . TRBJ2-1
TGTGCCAGCAGCGTAGCTTCGGGACTAGCGGACACCGGGGAGCTGTTTTTT CASSVASGLADTGELFF TRBV9 TRBD2 . TRBJ2-2
TGTGCCAGCTCCCAGGACAGGATAGCTAATGAAAAACTGTTTTTT CASSQDRIANEKLFF TRBV18 TRBD1 once TRBJ1-4
TGTGCCAGCAGCGTCCGGGACACGGCTAATGAAAAACTGTTTTTT CASSVRDTANEKLFF TRBV9 . . TRBJ1-4
TGTGCCAGCAGCTTAGGCTCTCTAGCGGGGTGGCCCGAGGACTTC CASSLGSLAGWPEDF TRBV11-2 TRBD2 . TRBJ2-5
TGTGCCAGCAGCCCTACAAACGGGACAGGTAATGAGCAGTTCTTC CASSPTNGTGNEQFF TRBV7-9 TRBD1 . TRBJ2-1
TGTGCCAGCAGCTTAGGCCCCAACAGGGATCAGCCCCAGCATTTT CASSLGPNRDQPQHF TRBV11-2 . . TRBJ1-5
TGTGCCAGCAGCTTGGGGGGGGCTGGAAACACCATATATTTT CASSLGGAGNTIYF TRBV13 . . TRBJ1-3
TGTGCCAGCAGCCACCCGGGACAGGGGGTCTACGAGCAGTACTTC CASSHPGQGVYEQYF TRBV7-6 TRBD1 . TRBJ2-7
TGCGCCAGCAGCTTGGGCCAGATGAACACTGAAGCTTTCTTT CASSLGQMNTEAFF TRBV5-1 . . TRBJ1-1
TGTGCCAGCAGTCTACTAGCGGGCACCTACAATGAGCAGTTCTTC CASSLLAGTYNEQFF TRBV27 TRBD2 . TRBJ2-1
TGTGCCAGCAGCCGACAGGGCTCTTTTTCCTTCAACGAGCAGTACTTC CASSRQGSFSFNEQYF TRBV5-8 TRBD1 . TRBJ2-7
TGTGCCAGCAGCTTAACGTTCGGGAACTCAGATACGCAGTATTTT CASSLTFGNSDTQYF TRBV7-3 . . TRBJ2-3
TGCGCCAGCAGCCACTGGGGGGCGGACACTGAAGCTTTCTTT CASSHWGADTEAFF TRBV4-1 . . TRBJ1-1
TGTGCCAGCAGCGTAGGAAGAAAAAGGAACACCGGGGAGCTGTTTTTT CASSVGRKRNTGELFF TRBV9 . . TRBJ2-2